This T cell receptor (beta chain) was sequenced for a study of chemoradiotherapy in HPV16-positive cancers. Comments on this clone: What it recognizes is unknown.

Whole-study results and caveats: Candidate HPV-specific clones and E7-related TCR motifs grew in tumor during treatment.

Repeated repertoire sampling spanned the course of chemoradiotherapy. Repertoires were generated with immunoSEQ multiplex PCR, while TCRdb's copy carries only in-frame clones and drops some. The sample includes some 20,000 clones, 84% seen only once; the top ten take about 4%. Germline V lookup: CDR1 MNHNS, CDR2 SASEGT. CDR3 size: 13 residues. V shed 9 bases and J shed 3 bases, with 12 bases lying between them. This TCR was sampled from a human donor with HPV-associated anogenital cancer. The chain links TRBV6-1 to TRBJ1-5; D not certain. The sequences come from blood, collected from a patient who underwent chemoradiotherapy. As DNA, the CDR3 is TGTGCCAGTCTTATAGATTTCAATCAGCCCCAGCATTTT. Protein sequence: CASLIDFNQPQHF.